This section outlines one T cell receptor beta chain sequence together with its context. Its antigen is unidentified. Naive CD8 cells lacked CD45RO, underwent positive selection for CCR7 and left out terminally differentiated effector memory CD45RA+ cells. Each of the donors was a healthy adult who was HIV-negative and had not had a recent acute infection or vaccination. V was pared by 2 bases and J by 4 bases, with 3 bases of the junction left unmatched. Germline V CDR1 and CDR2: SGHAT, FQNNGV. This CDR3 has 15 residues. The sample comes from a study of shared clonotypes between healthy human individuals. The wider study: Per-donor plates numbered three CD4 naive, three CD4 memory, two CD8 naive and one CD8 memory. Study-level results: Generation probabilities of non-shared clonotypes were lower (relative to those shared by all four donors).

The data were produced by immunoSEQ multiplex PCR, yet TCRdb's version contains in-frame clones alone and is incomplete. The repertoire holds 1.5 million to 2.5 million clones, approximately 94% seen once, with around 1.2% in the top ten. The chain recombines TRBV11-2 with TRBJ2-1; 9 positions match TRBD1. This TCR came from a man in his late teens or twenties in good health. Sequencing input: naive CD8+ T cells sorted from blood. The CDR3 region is CASSLRDREYNEQFF. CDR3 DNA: TGTGCCAGCAGCTTACGGGACAGGGAGTACAATGAGCAGTTCTTC.